The clone carrying this TCR beta chain has just a few counts. Its antigen is unknown. These data are taken from a study of response to subunit inactivated influenza vaccine. Points from the study as a whole: A suggestion made by the authors is that each seasonal influenza vaccination recruits few new T cells.

In germline, CDR1 is DFQATT, CDR2 SNEGSKA (reference sequence). This CDR3 contains 14 residues. V lost 3 bases, J lost 3 bases, and 14 bases lay in between. Via MiXCR, TCRdb re-called the RT-PCR reads, giving one row per CDR3 protein. Counted here are approximately 300,000 distinct CDR3 sequences, 22% occurring once; the ten biggest clones make up around a tenth. The clonotype originates from a man aged 50 to 69 who received an inactivated influenza vaccine. The rearrangement uses TRBV20-1 and TRBJ1-1; D not certain. The source was PBMCs from blood, collected 21 months after vaccination. Here the CDR3 reads CSASTATLDTEAFF. In nucleotides, the CDR3 is TGCAGTGCTAGTACGGCAACGCTGGACACTGAAGCTTTCTTT.